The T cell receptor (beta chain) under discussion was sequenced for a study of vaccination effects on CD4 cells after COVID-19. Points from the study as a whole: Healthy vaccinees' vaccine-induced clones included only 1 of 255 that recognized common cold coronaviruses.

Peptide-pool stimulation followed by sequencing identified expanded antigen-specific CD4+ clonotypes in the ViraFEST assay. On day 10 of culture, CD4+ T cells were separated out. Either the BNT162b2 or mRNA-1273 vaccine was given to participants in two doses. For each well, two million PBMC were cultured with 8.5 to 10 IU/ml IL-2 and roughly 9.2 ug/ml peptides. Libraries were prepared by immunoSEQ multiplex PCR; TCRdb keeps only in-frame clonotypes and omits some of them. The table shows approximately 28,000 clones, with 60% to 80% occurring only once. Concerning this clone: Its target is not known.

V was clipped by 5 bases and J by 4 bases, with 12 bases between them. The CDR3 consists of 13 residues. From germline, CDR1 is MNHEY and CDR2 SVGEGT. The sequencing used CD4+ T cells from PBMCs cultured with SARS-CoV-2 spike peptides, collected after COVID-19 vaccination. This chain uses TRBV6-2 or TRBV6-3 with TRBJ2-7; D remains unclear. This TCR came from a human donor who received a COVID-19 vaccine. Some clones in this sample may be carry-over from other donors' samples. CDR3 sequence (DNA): TGTGCCAGCAGTACCAGTCCGGTATACGAGCAGTACGTC. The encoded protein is CASSTSPVYEQYV.